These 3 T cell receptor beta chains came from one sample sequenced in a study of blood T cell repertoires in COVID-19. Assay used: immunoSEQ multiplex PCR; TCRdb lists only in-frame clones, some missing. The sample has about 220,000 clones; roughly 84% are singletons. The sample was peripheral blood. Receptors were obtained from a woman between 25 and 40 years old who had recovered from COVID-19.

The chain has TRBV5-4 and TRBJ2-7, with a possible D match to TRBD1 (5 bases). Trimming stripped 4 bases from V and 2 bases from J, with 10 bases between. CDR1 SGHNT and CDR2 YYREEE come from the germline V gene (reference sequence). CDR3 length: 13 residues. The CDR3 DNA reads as TGTGCCAGCAGCCGTGACAGCCCCTACGAGCAGTACTTC. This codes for CASSRDSPYEQYF.

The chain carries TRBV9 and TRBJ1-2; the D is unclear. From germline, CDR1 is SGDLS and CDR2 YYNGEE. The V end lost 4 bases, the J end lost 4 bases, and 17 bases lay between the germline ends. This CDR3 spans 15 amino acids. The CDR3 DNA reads TGTGCCAGCAGCCCGACCTGGTGGGCCAGCTATGGCTACACCTTC. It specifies CASSPTWWASYGYTF.

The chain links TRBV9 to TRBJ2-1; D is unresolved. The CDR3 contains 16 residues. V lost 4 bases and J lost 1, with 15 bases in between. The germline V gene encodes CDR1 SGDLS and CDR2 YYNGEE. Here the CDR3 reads CASSPPAGGSYNEQFF. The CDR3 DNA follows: TGTGCCAGCAGCCCCCCGGCTGGCGGATCCTACAATGAGCAGTTCTTC.